A few counts support the clone carrying this T cell receptor beta chain. The CDR3 sequence is 17 residues long. Germline V CDR1 and CDR2: SGDLS, YYNGEE. The J segment lost 3 bases and the V segment lost 1 base, leaving 8 bases of the junction unmatched. The sample comes from a study of blood T cell repertoires in COVID-19. Study-wide background: The United States, Italy and Spain were the sources of the acute and convalescent COVID-19 samples. In each case, the material was cDNA or gDNA derived from T cells, B-cell-depleted T cells, or PBMCs.

TCRdb keeps only in-frame clones here, not all; method: immunoSEQ multiplex PCR. The repertoire holds about 140,000 clones, approximately 91% seen once, with about 11% in the top ten. The sequenced sample was peripheral blood. This clonotype originated in a man aged 50-59 years with active or convalescent COVID-19. The V and J genes are TRBV9 and TRBJ1-3; TRBD1 agrees at 9 bases. The CDR3 region is CASSVRDRAIVGNTIYF. In nucleotides, the CDR3 is TGTGCCAGCAGCGTACGGGACAGGGCGATAGTTGGAAACACCATATATTTT.